This T cell receptor (beta chain) was documented in a study of blood T cell repertoires in COVID-19. In the study overall: Whether acute or convalescent, the COVID-19 samples came from the United States, Italy and Spain. T cells, B-cell-depleted T cells, or PBMCs supplied cDNA or gDNA.

The authors' processing: Researchers report that nucleated cell counts were estimated from reference gene primer amplification. The data were produced by immunoSEQ multiplex PCR, yet TCRdb's version contains in-frame clones alone and is incomplete. From that table come the V and J calls and clone size; the DNA was used to work out D and trimming. The sample has some 89,000 clones, approximately 90% seen once; the top ten hold 1.7%. The CDR3 sequence is 15 residues long. CDR1 is SGHDN, CDR2 FVKESK, per germline. Germline trimming cut 2 bases from V and 7 bases from J; bases unmatched to any gene: 3. This TCR was recovered from a man aged 60 to 75 with acute or convalescent COVID-19. Material: peripheral blood. V gene TRBV14 combines with J gene TRBJ1-6; 9 bases agree with TRBD1. The CDR3 sequence: CASSQPGQGNSPLHF. Written as DNA, the CDR3 is TGTGCCAGCAGCCAACCCGGACAGGGGAATTCACCCCTCCACTTT.